The 27 T cell receptor beta chains below were found in one sample sequenced in a study of blood T cells in healthy people across ages. Primers used in a second PCR of roughly 7 to 12 cycles were a sample-barcoded 5' primer and a J-beta primer mix. TCRdb analysed the 5' RACE reads with MiXCR anew, one entry per CDR3 protein. The sample holds some 1.5 million distinct CDR3 sequences, about 28% seen once. Source material: blood. These TCRs come from a woman aged 25 to 39 in good health.

A remark on this clonotype: One base away lies a much larger clone, so this may be a sequencing read error. The chain is built from TRBV7-6 and TRBJ2-3, with D tentatively TRBD2 (5 bases). CDR1 and CDR2 (germline): SGHVS, FNYEAQ. The CDR3 totals 14 residues. The CDR3 loop is CASSLAGLSDMQYF. CDR3 DNA: TGTGCCAGCAGCTTGGCGGGTTTGTCAGATATGCAGTATTTT.

Comments on this clonotype: A much larger clone is a single base away; this may be a read error. The J gene is TRBJ2-5, the V gene TRBV20-1, with a possible D match to TRBD2 (5 bases). CDR1 is DFQATT and CDR2 is SNEGSKA in the germline V gene (reference sequence). V lost 0 bases and J 4 bases, leaving 12 bases between the germline ends. The CDR3 is made up of 14 amino acids. CDR3 sequence reads: CSARDRLTRETQYF. In nucleotides, the CDR3 is TGCAGTGCTAGAGATCGACTAACCCGAGAGACCCAGTACTTC.

The chain couples TRBV12-3 or TRBV12-4 to TRBJ1-4, with a weak D call TRBD1 (5 bases). This CDR3 contains 16 residues. V was shortened by 6 bases and J by 4 bases, with 18 bases between the two germline ends. Written as DNA, the CDR3 is TGTGCCAGCAGCACTTCCTGCGGGACGTTTAATGAAAAACTGTTTTTT. Its protein product is CASSTSCGTFNEKLFF.

This clonotype was seen a few times. This rearrangement joins TRBV20-1 to TRBJ2-1; D unclear. Per the germline V gene, CDR1 is DFQATT and CDR2 is SNEGSKA (reference sequence). V lost 2 bases and J lost 6, with 8 bases in between. The CDR3 loop spans 12 amino acids. CDR3 coding DNA: TGCAGTGCTAGACCACTTCGCAATGAGCAGTTCTTC. This codes for CSARPLRNEQFF.

This clonotype was seen only a few times. The chain links TRBV20-1 to TRBJ2-5, with 9 positions matching TRBD1. CDR3 length equals 14 residues. In germline, CDR1 is DFQATT, CDR2 SNEGSKA (reference sequence). J lost 3 bases, V lost 3 bases, and 5 bases had no gene match. DNA of the CDR3: TGCAGTGCTAGTGGGGACAGGGAAGAAGAGACCCAGTACTTC. It yields the protein CSASGDREEETQYF.

Points on this clonotype: A much larger clone differs by one base, so this may be a read error. This chain joins TRBV10-3 and TRBJ2-5, with 7 bases identical to TRBD1. The CDR3 loop spans 13 amino acids. Germline assignment: CDR1 ENHRY and CDR2 SYGVKD. V dropped 8 bases and J dropped 11; count of bases not matched to a gene: 14. The CDR3 spells CAIGLGTVYGQYF. DNA of the CDR3: TGTGCCATCGGTCTAGGGACAGTCTACGGGCAGTACTTC.

This rearrangement joins TRBV10-3 to TRBJ1-2; no clear D. CDR1 is ENHRY and CDR2 is SYGVKD in the germline V gene. V dropped 8 bases and J dropped 0 bases, with 13 bases sitting between them. The CDR3 consists of 14 residues. CDR3 DNA: TGTGCCATCGGTGGGTCGGTAACTAACTATGGCTACACCTTC. As protein: CAIGGSVTNYGYTF.

The genes are TRBV20-1 and TRBJ1-5; D is undetermined. The CDR3 is made up of 15 amino acids. From germline, CDR1 is DFQATT and CDR2 SNEGSKA (reference sequence). Trimming removed 3 bases at V and 7 bases at J, with 19 bases between. CDR3 sequence: CSASPSSSRRQPQHF. Here the CDR3 DNA reads TGCAGTGCTAGCCCAAGTTCTTCGAGGAGACAGCCCCAGCATTTT.

V is TRBV5-1 and J is TRBJ2-3; D remains unclear. The CDR3 runs to 14 residues. V was clipped by 2 bases and J by 1 base, with 8 bases between them. Looked up from germline, CDR1 is SGHRS and CDR2 is YFSETQ. CDR3 in amino acids: CASSFSIGTDTQYF. Written as DNA, the CDR3 is TGCGCCAGCAGCTTTAGCATTGGCACAGATACGCAGTATTTT.

The chain combines TRBV5-1 with TRBJ2-7; D uncertain. There are 13 residues in the CDR3. Between the trimmed V and J ends, which lost 5 bases and 4 bases, there was a span of 13 bases. Germline V gene sequence: CDR1 SGHRS, CDR2 YFSETQ. Here the CDR3 reads CASRSESFYEQYF. CDR3 bases: TGCGCCAGCAGGTCGGAATCCTTTTACGAGCAGTACTTC.

This clonotype was detected once. The germline gene is not matched at one end of the junction; a read error may be the cause. V gene TRBV20-1 combines with J gene TRBJ2-7; 9 bases match TRBD2. Germline V gene sequence: CDR1 DFQATT, CDR2 SNEGSKA (reference sequence). This CDR3 has 14 residues. This CDR3 reads CSVTPGTSTYEKYF. For the CDR3, the DNA is TGCAGTGTTACCCCCGGGACTAGCACCTACGAGAAGTACTTC.

This clonotype was found many times. The chain recombines TRBV7-7 with TRBJ2-1, with D tentatively TRBD2 (7 bases). This CDR3 comprises 14 residues. Germline assignment: CDR1 SSHAT and CDR2 FNYEAQ (reference sequence). Trimming left V 1 base short and J 8 bases short, with 12 bases between. CDR3 coding DNA: TGTGCCAGCAGCTTAGGGCCGGGGGGCGATGAGCAGTTCTTC. It yields the protein CASSLGPGGDEQFF.

The chain carries TRBV2 and TRBJ2-1; maybe TRBD2 (5 bases). The V gene's germline CDR1 is SNHLY and CDR2 FYNNEI. V gave up 8 bases and J gave up 3 bases, with 14 bases separating them. The CDR3 consists of 14 residues. The CDR3 loop reads CASGTRADYNEQFF. As DNA, the CDR3 is TGTGCCAGCGGTACGAGGGCCGACTACAATGAGCAGTTCTTC.

This clonotype was seen only once. This chain connects TRBV7-2 to TRBJ2-7; 10 nucleotides align to TRBD2. J lost 3 bases, V lost 1 base, and 3 bases had no gene match. Germline V gene data show CDR1 as SGHTA and CDR2 as FQGNSA. The CDR3 is 15 residues long. The chain's CDR3 is CASSLEAGGVYEQYF. The CDR3 region has the DNA TGTGCCAGCAGCTTAGAAGCGGGAGGGGTCTACGAGCAGTACTTC.

This chain connects TRBV7-9 to TRBJ2-4, with D uncertain. Germline values: CDR1 SEHNR, CDR2 FQNEAQ (reference sequence). The CDR3 is 13 amino acids. Deletions cut 6 bases from V and 8 bases from J, with 14 bases between. The DNA of the CDR3 is TGTGCCAGCAGTTTCGGCCACACGGACATTCAGTACTTC. Its protein product is CASSFGHTDIQYF. Drawing the rest from reference TRBV7-9 and TRBJ2-4, the complete variable domain is DTGVSQNPRHKITKRGQNVTFRCDPISEHNRLYWYRQTLGQGPEFLTYFQNEAQLEKSRLLSDRFSAERPKGSFSTLEIQRTEQGDSAMYLCASSFGHTDIQYFGAGTRLSVL.

This sequence joins TRBV11-2 and TRBJ2-6, with D uncertain. Trimming shortened V by 4 bases and J by 1 base, and 17 bases separated the two germline ends. Germline V gene data show CDR1 as SGHAT and CDR2 as FQNNGV. The CDR3 is made up of 18 amino acids. DNA for the CDR3: TGTGCCAGCAGCTCCCACCTCTTCGTCGCGTCTGGGGCCAACGTCCTGACTTTC. The encoded protein is CASSSHLFVASGANVLTF.

As for this clonotype: Just one base apart from a much larger clone, this may be a read error. The chain employs TRBV5-5 and TRBJ2-7; possibly TRBD1 for D (6 bases). V was cut by 3 bases and J by 4 bases, with 17 bases left in between. CDR1 and CDR2 (germline): SGHKS, YYEKEE (reference sequence). The length of the CDR3 is 15 residues. CDR3 amino acids: CASSWSWTVEYEQYF. The CDR3 coding sequence is TGTGCCAGCAGCTGGAGCTGGACAGTTGAGTACGAGCAGTACTTC.

The V call is TRBV5-1, the J call TRBJ2-5, with 7 positions matching TRBD2. This CDR3 region has 14 residues. Germline CDR1 and CDR2: SGHRS and YFSETQ. V was clipped by 4 bases and J by 1 base; unmatched bases: 4. The chain's CDR3 is CASSTWGGQETQYF. The CDR3 DNA reads TGCGCCAGCAGCACCTGGGGGGGCCAAGAGACCCAGTACTTC.

This sequence joins TRBV12-3 or TRBV12-4 and TRBJ1-2; 8 nucleotides match TRBD1. The CDR3 length is 15 residues. V was pared by 5 bases and J by 4 bases, with 9 bases of the junction left unmatched. The CDR3 region is CASSDDRGSLYGYTF. In DNA form, the CDR3 reads TGTGCCAGCAGTGACGACAGGGGCTCCCTCTATGGCTACACCTTC.

There are a few counts of this clonotype. V and J are TRBV5-6 and TRBJ1-4; unclear D gene. V was trimmed by 4 bases and J by 8 bases, leaving 15 bases between them. CDR1 SGHDT and CDR2 YYEEEE come from the germline V gene. The CDR3 runs to 14 residues. CDR3 nucleotide sequence: TGTGCCAGCAGCCGCCGACTTGCTCGGGAAAAACTGTTTTTT. Translating it yields CASSRRLAREKLFF.

As for this clonotype: A much bigger clone sits one base away, suggesting this may be a read error. The chain couples TRBV20-1 to TRBJ2-7; TRBD2 aligns across 10 bases. The J call could be wrong; TRBJ2-5 is a better fit for the DNA end. Germline lookup yields CDR1 DFQATT and CDR2 SNEGSKA (reference sequence). The CDR3 extends over 16 amino acids. The CDR3 region is CSTRDVTSGIEETQYF. In DNA form, the CDR3 reads TGCAGTACTAGAGATGTAACTAGCGGGATTGAGGAGACCCAGTACTTC.

V is TRBV6-5 and J is TRBJ1-6, with D perhaps TRBD1 (5 bases). The CDR3 loop spans 15 amino acids. Trimming took 3 bases from V and 7 from J, leaving 13 bases between them. The germline gives CDR1 MNHEY, CDR2 SVGAGI. CDR3 region: CASSYLAGSNSPLHF. The CDR3 nucleotides are TGTGCCAGCAGTTATTTAGCAGGGAGCAATTCACCCCTCCACTTT.

The CDR3 here is CASSSEYQPQHF. CDR3 DNA sequence: TGTGCCAGCAGCAGCGAATATCAGCCCCAGCATTTT. This chain links TRBV12-3 or TRBV12-4 with TRBJ1-5; no clear D gene. The CDR3 length is 12 residues. V gave up 6 bases and J gave up 5 bases, with 8 bases separating them.

This clonotype was counted ten times or more. This rearrangement joins TRBV2 to TRBJ2-7; 7 bases map to TRBD1. Germline trimming cut 8 bases from V and 5 bases from J; bases unmatched to any gene: 12. Germline assignment: CDR1 SNHLY and CDR2 FYNNEI. This CDR3 spans 14 amino acids. CDR3: CASEGRGFSHEQYF. CDR3 bases: TGTGCCAGCGAGGGCAGGGGGTTTTCGCACGAGCAGTACTTC.

The chain carries TRBV12-3 or TRBV12-4 and TRBJ2-7; 7 nucleotides line up with TRBD1. The CDR3 runs to 13 residues. Germline trimming cut 4 bases from V and 6 bases from J; bases unmatched to any gene: 6. The CDR3 loop reads CASSSYRDSEQYF. The CDR3 bases are TGTGCCAGCAGTTCATACCGGGACAGCGAGCAGTACTTC.

The chain has TRBV3-1 and TRBJ2-3; no firm D call. V lost 4 bases and J 14 bases, leaving 19 bases between the germline ends. CDR3 size: 13 residues. Per germline, CDR1 LGHDT and CDR2 YNNKEL (reference sequence). CDR3 DNA sequence: TGTGCCAGCAGCCCCCAGGACCCCCGCGCCGTGTATTTT. Translating it yields CASSPQDPRAVYF.

V usage is TRBV28 and J usage is TRBJ2-7, with D perhaps matching TRBD1 or TRBD2 (6 bases each). TRBJ2-1 matches the DNA end more closely, so the J call is doubtful. CDR3 length equals 14 residues. The germline V gene encodes CDR1 MDHEN and CDR2 SYDVKM. CDR3 coding DNA: TGTGCCAGCAGAGGGGGAGGTGTTCCCTACGAGCAGTTCTTC. Its translation is CASRGGGVPYEQFF.